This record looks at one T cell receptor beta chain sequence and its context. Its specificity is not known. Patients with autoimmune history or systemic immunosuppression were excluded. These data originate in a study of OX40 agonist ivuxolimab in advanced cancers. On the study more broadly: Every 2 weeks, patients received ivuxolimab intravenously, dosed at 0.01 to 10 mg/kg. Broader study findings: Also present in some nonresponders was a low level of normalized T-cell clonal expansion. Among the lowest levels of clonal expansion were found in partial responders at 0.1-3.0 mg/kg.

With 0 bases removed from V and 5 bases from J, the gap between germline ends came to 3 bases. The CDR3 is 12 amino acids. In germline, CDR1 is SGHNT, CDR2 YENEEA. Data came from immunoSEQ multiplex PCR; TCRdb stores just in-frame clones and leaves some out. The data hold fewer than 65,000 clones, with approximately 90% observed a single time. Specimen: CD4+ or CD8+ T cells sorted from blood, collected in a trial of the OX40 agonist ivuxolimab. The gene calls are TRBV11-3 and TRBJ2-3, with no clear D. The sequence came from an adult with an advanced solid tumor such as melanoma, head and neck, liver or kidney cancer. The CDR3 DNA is TGTGCCAGCAGCTTAGATGGAGATACGCAGTATTTT. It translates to CASSLDGDTQYF.